This T cell receptor (beta chain) is from a study of blood T cells in healthy people across ages. It was with a sample-barcoded 5' primer and a J-beta primer mix that a second PCR of roughly 6 to 11 cycles was run. TCRdb re-derived calls from the 5' RACE reads in MiXCR, one entry per CDR3 protein. The table includes about 1,500,000 distinct CDR3 sequences, approximately 28% detected once. Sequenced sample: blood. The sequence derives from a woman aged 30 to 39 in good health.

The CDR3 loop reads CASSEGDREDHTF. CDR3 DNA sequence: TGTGCCAGCAGTGAAGGAGACAGGGAAGACCACACCTTC. The chain joins TRBV2 to TRBJ1-2; 7 bases agree with TRBD1. CDR1 is SNHLY and CDR2 is FYNNEI in the germline V gene. The junction had 8 bases not matched to a gene; V was cut back by 1 base and J by 12 bases. The CDR3 contains 13 residues.